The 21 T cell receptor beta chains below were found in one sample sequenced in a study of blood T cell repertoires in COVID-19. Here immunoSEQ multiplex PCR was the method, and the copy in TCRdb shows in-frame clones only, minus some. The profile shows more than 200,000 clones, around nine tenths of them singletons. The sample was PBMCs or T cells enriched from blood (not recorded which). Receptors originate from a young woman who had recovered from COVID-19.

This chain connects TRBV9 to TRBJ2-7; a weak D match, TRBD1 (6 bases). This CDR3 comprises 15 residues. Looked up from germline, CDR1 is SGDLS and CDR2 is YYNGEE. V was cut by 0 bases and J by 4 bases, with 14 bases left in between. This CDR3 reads CASSVGQAVVYEQYF. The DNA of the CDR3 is TGTGCCAGCAGCGTAGGACAGGCTGTGGTTTACGAGCAGTACTTC.

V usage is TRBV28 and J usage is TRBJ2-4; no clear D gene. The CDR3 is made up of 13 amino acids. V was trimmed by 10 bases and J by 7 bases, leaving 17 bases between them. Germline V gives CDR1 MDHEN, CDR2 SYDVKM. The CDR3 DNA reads TGTGCCACCCTCGAGGTTGTCGGGAACATTCAGTACTTC. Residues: CATLEVVGNIQYF.

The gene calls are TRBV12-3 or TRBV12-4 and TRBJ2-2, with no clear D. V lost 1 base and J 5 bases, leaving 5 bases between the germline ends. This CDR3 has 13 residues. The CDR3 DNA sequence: TGTGCCAGCAGTTTAGGCCGGACCGGGGAGCTGTTTTTT. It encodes CASSLGRTGELFF.

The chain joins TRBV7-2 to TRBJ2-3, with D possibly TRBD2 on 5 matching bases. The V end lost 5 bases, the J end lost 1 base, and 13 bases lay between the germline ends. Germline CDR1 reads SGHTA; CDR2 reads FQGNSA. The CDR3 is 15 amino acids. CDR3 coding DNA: TGTGCCAGCAGCCCGGCCGGGCGGGGCACAGATACGCAGTATTTT. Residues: CASSPAGRGTDTQYF.

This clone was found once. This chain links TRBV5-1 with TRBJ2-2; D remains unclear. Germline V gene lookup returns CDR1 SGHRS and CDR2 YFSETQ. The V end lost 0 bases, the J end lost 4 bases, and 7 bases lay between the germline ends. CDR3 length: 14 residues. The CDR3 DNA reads TGCGCCAGCAGCTTGGGAGCCTCCACCGGGGAGCTGTTTTTT. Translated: CASSLGASTGELFF.

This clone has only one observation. This CDR3 reads CASSSTTSGGYEQYF. CDR3 DNA sequence: TGTGCCAGCAGCTCTACGACTAGCGGGGGGTACGAGCAGTACTTC. The genes are TRBV7-9 and TRBJ2-7; 13 bases map to TRBD2. The CDR3 covers 15 residues. V lost 4 bases and J lost 4; bases outside the gene matches: 4. CDR1 is SEHNR, CDR2 FQNEAQ, per germline (reference sequence). Combining the CDR3 with reference TRBV7-9 and TRBJ2-7 gives the whole variable domain DTGVSQNPRHKITKRGQNVTFRCDPISEHNRLYWYRQTLGQGPEFLTYFQNEAQLEKSRLLSDRFSAERPKGSFSTLEIQRTEQGDSAMYLCASSSTTSGGYEQYFGPGTRLTVT.

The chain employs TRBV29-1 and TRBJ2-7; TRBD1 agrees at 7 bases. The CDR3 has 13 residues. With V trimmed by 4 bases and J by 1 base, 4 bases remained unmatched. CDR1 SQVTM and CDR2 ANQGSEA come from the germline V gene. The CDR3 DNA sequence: TGCAGCGTTGTTACAGGGGAATCCTACGAGCAGTACTTC. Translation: CSVVTGESYEQYF.

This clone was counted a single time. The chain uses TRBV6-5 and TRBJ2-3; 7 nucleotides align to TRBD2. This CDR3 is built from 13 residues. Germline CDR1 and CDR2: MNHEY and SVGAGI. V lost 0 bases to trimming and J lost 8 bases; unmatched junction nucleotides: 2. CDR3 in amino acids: CASSYSSGVTQYF. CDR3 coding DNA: TGTGCCAGCAGTTACTCCAGCGGGGTTACGCAGTATTTT.

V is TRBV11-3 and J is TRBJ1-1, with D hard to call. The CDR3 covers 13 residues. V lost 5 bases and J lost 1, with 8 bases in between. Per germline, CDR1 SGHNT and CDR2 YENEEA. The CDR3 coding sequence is TGTGCCAGCAGCCACCGGTCGAACACTGAAGCTTTCTTT. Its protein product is CASSHRSNTEAFF.

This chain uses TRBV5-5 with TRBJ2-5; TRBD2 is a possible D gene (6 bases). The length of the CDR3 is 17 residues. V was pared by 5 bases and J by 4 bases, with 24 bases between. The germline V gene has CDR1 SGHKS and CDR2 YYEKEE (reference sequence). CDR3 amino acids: CASSIIPGPTGGETQYF. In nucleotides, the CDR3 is TGTGCCAGCAGTATAATACCGGGGCCGACCGGGGGAGAGACCCAGTACTTC.

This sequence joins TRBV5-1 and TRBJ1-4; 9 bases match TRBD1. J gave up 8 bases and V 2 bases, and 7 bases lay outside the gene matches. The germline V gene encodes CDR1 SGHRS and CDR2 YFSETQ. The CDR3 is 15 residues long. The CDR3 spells CASSLAGQGGEKLFF. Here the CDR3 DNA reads TGCGCCAGCAGCTTAGCGGGACAGGGTGGGGAAAAACTGTTTTTT.

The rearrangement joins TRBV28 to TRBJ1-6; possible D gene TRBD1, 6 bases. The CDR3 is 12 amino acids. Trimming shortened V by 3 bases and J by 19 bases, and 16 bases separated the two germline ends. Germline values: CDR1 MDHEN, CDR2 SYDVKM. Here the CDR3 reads CASSFSQGQGHF. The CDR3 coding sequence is TGTGCCAGCAGTTTCTCACAGGGCCAAGGACACTTT.

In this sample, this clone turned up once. The CDR3 region is CASSLAIGQGAADTQYF. The CDR3, as DNA: TGTGCCAGCAGCTTAGCCATCGGACAGGGGGCTGCAGATACGCAGTATTTT. J is TRBJ2-3 and V is TRBV7-8; TRBD1 matches 11 bases. Germline lookup yields CDR1 SGHVS and CDR2 FQNEAQ. The CDR3 is made up of 17 amino acids. V lost 0 bases to trimming and J lost 4 bases; unmatched junction nucleotides: 6.

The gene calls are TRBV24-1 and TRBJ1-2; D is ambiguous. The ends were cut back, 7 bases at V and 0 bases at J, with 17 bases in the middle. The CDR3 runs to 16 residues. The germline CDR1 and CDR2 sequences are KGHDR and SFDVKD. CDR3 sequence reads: CATSAPSTSANYGYTF. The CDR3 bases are TGTGCCACCAGCGCTCCCTCGACATCGGCTAACTATGGCTACACCTTC.

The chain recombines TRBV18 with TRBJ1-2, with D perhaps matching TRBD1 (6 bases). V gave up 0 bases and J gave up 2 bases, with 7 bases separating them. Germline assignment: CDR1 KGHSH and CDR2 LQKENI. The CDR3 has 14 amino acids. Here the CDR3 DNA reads TGTGCCAGCTCACCACCGGACAGAAACTATGGCTACACCTTC. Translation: CASSPPDRNYGYTF.

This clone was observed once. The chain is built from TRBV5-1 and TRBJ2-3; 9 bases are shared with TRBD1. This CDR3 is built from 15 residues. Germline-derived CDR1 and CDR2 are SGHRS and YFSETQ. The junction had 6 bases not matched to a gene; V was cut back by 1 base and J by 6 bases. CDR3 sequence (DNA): TGCGCCAGCAGCTTGTCTGGGGACAGGGTTGATACGCAGTATTTT. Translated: CASSLSGDRVDTQYF.

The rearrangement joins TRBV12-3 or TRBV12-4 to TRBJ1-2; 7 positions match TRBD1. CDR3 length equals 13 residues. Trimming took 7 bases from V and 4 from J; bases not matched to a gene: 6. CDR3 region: CASTPGQIYGYTF. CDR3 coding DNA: TGTGCCAGCACCCCGGGACAGATCTATGGCTACACCTTC.

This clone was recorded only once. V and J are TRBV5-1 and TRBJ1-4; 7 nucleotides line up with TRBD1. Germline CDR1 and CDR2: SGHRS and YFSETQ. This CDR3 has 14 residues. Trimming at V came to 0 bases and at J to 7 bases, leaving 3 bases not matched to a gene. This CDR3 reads CASSLEGGSEKLFF. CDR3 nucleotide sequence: TGCGCCAGCAGCTTGGAAGGGGGCAGTGAAAAACTGTTTTTT.

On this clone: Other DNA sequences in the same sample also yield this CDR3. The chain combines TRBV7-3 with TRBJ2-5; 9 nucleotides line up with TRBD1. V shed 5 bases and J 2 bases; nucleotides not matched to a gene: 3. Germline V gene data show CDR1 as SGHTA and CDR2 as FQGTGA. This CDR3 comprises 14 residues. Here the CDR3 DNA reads TGTGCCAGCAGCCCCGGACAGGGGCAAGAGACCCAGTACTTC. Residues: CASSPGQGQETQYF.

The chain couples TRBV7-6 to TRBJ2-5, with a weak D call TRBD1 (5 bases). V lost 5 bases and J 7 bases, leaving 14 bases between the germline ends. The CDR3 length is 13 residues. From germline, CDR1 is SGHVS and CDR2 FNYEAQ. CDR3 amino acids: CASSSVGPGTQYF. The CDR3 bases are TGTGCCAGCAGCAGCGTGGGGCCAGGGACCCAGTACTTC.

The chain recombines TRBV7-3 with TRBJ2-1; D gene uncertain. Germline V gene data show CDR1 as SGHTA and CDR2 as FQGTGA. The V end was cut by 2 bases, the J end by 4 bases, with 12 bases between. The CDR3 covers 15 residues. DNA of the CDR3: TGTGCCAGCAGCTTAGTCCCAAGCTCGTACAATGAGCAGTTCTTC. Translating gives CASSLVPSSYNEQFF.